This TCR beta chain was retrieved from a study of blood T cell repertoires in COVID-19. Across the whole study: Researchers got acute and convalescent COVID-19 samples from the United States, Italy and Spain. PBMCs, B-cell-depleted T cells, or T cells were the source of the cDNA or gDNA that made up the material.

Clones were sequenced by immunoSEQ multiplex PCR, and TCRdb holds only the in-frame ones, with some missing. The repertoire holds 200,000 or so clones, with about 88% as singletons. The CDR3 spans 16 residues. V lost 3 bases and J 4 bases, leaving 16 bases between the germline ends. Per germline, CDR1 SEHNR and CDR2 FQNEAQ (reference sequence). Followed over time, Seattle patients had been enrolled while infection was active. The rearrangement joins TRBV7-9 to TRBJ2-1, with D perhaps matching TRBD1 (6 bases). The sample consisted of peripheral blood. This sequence originates from a man aged 45 to 65 with COVID-19, enrolled during active disease. The CDR3 region is CASSLVSGGQYNEQFF. DNA of the CDR3: TGTGCCAGCAGCTTGGTATCTGGTGGACAGTACAATGAGCAGTTCTTC.